This TCR beta chain was observed in a study of human thymus T cells. A single count supports this clone. Clones were sequenced by immunoSEQ multiplex PCR, and TCRdb holds only the in-frame ones, with some missing. The sample shows 100,000 to 150,000 clones, 90% to 95% of them seen only once. This CDR3 is 15 amino acids long. Germline CDR1 reads MNHNY; CDR2 reads SVGAGI (reference sequence). Trimming took 6 bases from V and 2 from J, leaving 15 bases between them. Resections that were taken during corrective heart surgery supplied the thymus tissue. J is TRBJ2-3 and V is TRBV6-6, with D possibly TRBD2 on 5 matching bases. The receptor was isolated from a boy less than two years old with a congenital heart defect but otherwise immunologically healthy. Sequencing used thymus tissue. CDR3 nucleotide sequence: TGTGCCAGCAGACGAGGAGGTGCTTACACAGATACGCAGTATTTT. Translating it yields CASRRGGAYTDTQYF.